The T cell receptor beta chain described here comes from a study of STAT3 mutations in large granular lymphocyte leukemia. Points from the study as a whole: Every T-LGLL patient had at least one immunodominant TCRbeta clonotype. Clonal expansion was inferred from samples taken at other timepoints. Some patients had persisting codominant clonotypes that could mask small clones. In several patients, dominant TCR clone burden exceeded STAT3 mutant burden, suggesting STAT3 mutation arose secondarily.

Note on this clone: Its target is not known.

The assay was immunoSEQ multiplex PCR, and TCRdb's table has in-frame clones only and misses some. The table shows about 9,100 clones, with 80% to 95% occurring only once. V gave up 3 bases and J gave up 2 bases; unmatched junction bases: 6. The CDR3 is made up of 15 amino acids. The germline V gene encodes CDR1 SGHRS and CDR2 YFSETQ. V is TRBV5-1 and J is TRBJ2-7, with TRBD1 matching over 9 bases. Sequencing was performed on peripheral blood mononuclear cells. The receptor was isolated from a man in his sixties with T-cell large granular lymphocyte leukemia. Some clones in this sample may be carry-over from other donors' samples. The CDR3 DNA is TGCGCCAGCAGCTCGGGACAGGGTGAAGCCTACGAGCAGTACTTC. It translates to CASSSGQGEAYEQYF.